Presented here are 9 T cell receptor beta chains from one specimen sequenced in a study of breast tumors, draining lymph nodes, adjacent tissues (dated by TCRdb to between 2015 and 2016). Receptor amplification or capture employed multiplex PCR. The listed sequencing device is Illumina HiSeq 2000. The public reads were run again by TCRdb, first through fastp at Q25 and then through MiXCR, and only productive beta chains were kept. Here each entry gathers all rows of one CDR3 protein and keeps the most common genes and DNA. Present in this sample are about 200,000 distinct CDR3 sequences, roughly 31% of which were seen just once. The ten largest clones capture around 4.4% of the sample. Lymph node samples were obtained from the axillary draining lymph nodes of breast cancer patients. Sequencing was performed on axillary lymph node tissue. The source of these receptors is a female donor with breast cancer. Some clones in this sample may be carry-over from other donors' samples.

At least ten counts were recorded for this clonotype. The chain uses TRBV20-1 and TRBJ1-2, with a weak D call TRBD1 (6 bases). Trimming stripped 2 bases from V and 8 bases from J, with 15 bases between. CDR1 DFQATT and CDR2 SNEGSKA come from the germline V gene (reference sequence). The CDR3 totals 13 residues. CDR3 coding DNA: TGCAGTGCTAGATCACAGGGATCGAGAGGCTACACCTTC. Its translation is CSARSQGSRGYTF.

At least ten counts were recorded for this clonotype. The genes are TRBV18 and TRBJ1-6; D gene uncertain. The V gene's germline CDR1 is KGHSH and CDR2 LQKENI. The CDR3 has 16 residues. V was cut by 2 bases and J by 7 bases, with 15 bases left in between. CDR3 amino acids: CASSPGRRRENSPLHF. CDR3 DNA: TGTGCCAGCTCACCAGGTCGCAGGAGAGAGAATTCACCCCTCCACTTT.

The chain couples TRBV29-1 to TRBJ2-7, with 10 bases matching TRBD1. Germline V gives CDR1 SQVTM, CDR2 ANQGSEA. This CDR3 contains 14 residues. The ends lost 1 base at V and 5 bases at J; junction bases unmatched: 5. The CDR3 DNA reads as TGCAGCGTTGAAGTTCGGACAGGGGGGGACGAGCAGTACTTC. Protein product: CSVEVRTGGDEQYF.

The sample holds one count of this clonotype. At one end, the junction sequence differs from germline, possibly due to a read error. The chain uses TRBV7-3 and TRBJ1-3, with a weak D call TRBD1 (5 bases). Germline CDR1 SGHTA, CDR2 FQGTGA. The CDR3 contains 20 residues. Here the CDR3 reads CTSTLSPESVRGATRNTIYF. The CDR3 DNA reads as TGTACCAGCACCTTATCCCCAGAAAGTGTGAGGGGCGCGACAAGGAACACCATATATTTT.

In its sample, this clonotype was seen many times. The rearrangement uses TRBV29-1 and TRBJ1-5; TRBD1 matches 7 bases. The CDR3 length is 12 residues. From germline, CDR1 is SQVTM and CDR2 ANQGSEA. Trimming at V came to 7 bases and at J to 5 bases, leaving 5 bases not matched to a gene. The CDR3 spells CSGKQGDQPQHF. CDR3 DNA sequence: TGCAGCGGAAAGCAGGGGGATCAGCCCCAGCATTTT.

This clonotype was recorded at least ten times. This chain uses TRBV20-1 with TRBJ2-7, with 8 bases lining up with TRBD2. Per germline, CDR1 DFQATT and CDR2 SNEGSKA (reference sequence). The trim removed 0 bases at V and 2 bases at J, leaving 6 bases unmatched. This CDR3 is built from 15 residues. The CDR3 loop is CSARDQGLDPYEQYF. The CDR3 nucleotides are TGCAGTGCTAGAGATCAGGGACTAGACCCCTACGAGCAGTACTTC.

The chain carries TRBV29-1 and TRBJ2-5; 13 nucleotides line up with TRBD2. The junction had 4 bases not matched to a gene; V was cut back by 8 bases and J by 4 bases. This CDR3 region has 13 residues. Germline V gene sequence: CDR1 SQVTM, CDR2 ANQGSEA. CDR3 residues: CSLLAGGPETQYF. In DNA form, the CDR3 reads TGCAGCTTACTAGCGGGGGGGCCAGAGACCCAGTACTTC.

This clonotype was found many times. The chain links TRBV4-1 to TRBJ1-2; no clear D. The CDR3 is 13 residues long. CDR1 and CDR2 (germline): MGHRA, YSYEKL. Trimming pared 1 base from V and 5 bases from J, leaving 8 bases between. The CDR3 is CASSQVGGYGYTF. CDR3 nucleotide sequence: TGCGCCAGCAGCCAAGTTGGCGGATATGGCTACACCTTC.

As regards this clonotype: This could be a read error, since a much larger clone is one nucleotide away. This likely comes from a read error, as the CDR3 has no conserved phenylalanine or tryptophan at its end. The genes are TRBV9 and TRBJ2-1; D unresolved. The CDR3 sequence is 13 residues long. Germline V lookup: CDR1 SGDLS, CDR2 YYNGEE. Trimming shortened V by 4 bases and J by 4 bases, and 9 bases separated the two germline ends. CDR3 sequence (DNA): TGTGCCAGCAGCCAGGCCCATTACAATGAGCAGTTCTCC. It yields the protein CASSQAHYNEQFS.